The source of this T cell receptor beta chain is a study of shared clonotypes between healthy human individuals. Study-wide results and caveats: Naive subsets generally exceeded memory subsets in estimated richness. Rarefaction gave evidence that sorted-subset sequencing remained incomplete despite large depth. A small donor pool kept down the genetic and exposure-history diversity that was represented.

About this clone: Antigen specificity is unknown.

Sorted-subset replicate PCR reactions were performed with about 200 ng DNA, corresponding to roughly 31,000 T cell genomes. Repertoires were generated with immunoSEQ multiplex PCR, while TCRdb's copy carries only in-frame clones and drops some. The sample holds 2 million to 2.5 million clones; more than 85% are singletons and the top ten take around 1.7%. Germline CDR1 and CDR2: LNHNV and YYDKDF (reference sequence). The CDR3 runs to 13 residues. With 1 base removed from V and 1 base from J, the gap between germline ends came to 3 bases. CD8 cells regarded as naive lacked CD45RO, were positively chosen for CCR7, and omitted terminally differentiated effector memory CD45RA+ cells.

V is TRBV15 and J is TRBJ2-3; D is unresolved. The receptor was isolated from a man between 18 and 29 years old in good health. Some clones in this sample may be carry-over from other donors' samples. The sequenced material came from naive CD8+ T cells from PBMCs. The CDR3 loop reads CATSRVGTDTQYF. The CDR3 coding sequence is TGTGCCACCAGCAGAGTTGGCACAGATACGCAGTATTTT.